The table lists the clone carrying this T cell receptor (beta chain) with a count of one. The second PCR ran about 6 to 12 cycles with a sample-barcoded 5' primer and J-beta primers. CDR3-containing paired-end reads numbering at least 2.5 million came from each sample. Using its own MiXCR run on the 5' RACE reads, TCRdb lists one record per CDR3 protein. The table includes approximately 960,000 distinct CDR3 sequences, almost 30% detected once. The data originate from a study of blood T cells in healthy people across ages. V lost 8 bases and J lost 7, with 18 bases in between. This CDR3 contains 14 residues. This sample was also put to use in a study of T cells of mothers and their children.

This receptor was identified in a woman in her 40s in good health. What was sequenced was blood. The chain couples TRBV12-3 or TRBV12-4 to TRBJ2-1, with D unresolved. CDR3 nucleotides: TGTGCCAGCGGAATTGTTCGGTCCCCTAATGAGCAGTTCTTC. The encoded protein is CASGIVRSPNEQFF.